A selection of T cell receptor beta chains follows, all from one sample in a study of identical twins. TCRdb re-called the 5' RACE reads with MiXCR, one entry per CDR3 protein. The profile shows roughly 1,500,000 distinct CDR3 sequences, about 31% of them singletons. Sequencing was performed on cord blood. The receptors come from a newborn girl in good health. The CDR3 runs from the conserved cysteine through the conserved F or W. D genes are given only for firm matches. Rows give clone size only sometimes, using once, few, many, or a class for an expanded clone.

j_gene,abundance,len,v_gene,d_gene,CDR3aa,CDR3nt
TRBJ2-1,many,17,TRBV4-2,TRBD2,CASSQDSSSGRYNEQFF,TGTGCCAGCAGCCAAGATAGTTCTAGCGGGAGGTACAATGAGCAGTTCTTC
TRBJ2-7,many,12,TRBV29-1,TRBD2,CSVGLATYEQYF,TGCAGCGTTGGACTAGCGACCTACGAGCAGTACTTC
TRBJ2-7,few,15,TRBV20-1,.,CSARDPGYYSYEQYF,TGCAGTGCTAGAGATCCTGGCTACTACTCCTACGAGCAGTACTTC
TRBJ1-1,.,13,TRBV20-1,.,CSATRAEDTEAFF,TGCAGTGCGACGAGGGCAGAGGACACTGAAGCTTTCTTT
TRBJ2-3,few,14,TRBV3-1,.,CASSRWQGTDTQYF,TGTGCCAGCAGCCGATGGCAGGGAACAGATACGCAGTATTTT
TRBJ1-2,.,15,TRBV9,TRBD1,CASSPRTGPGDGYTF,TGTGCCAGCAGCCCGCGGACAGGTCCAGGGGATGGCTACACCTTC
TRBJ2-5,.,16,TRBV7-9,TRBD1,CARTPPDRVAQETQYF,TGTGCCAGAACGCCCCCGGACAGGGTGGCCCAAGAGACCCAGTACTTC
TRBJ2-2,.,15,TRBV6-5,TRBD2,CASSYEGGPGGELFF,TGTGCCAGCAGTTACGAGGGAGGGCCTGGCGGGGAGCTGTTTTTT
TRBJ2-7,.,15,TRBV28,.,CASRLPLAGAYEQYF,TGTGCCAGCAGGTTGCCCCTGGCAGGGGCCTACGAGCAGTACTTC
TRBJ1-1,.,14,TRBV7-2,.,CASSPGSMNTEAFF,TGTGCCAGCAGCCCAGGGAGCATGAACACTGAAGCTTTCTTT
TRBJ1-2,.,14,TRBV21-1,.,CASSIQTGGYGYTF,TGTGCCAGCAGCATCCAGACAGGGGGCTATGGCTACACCTTC
TRBJ2-1,.,12,TRBV5-1,.,CASSLQGSFEFF,TGCGCCAGCAGCTTACAGGGTTCGTTTGAGTTCTTC
TRBJ2-3,.,13,TRBV20-1,.,CSASASLTDTQYF,TGCAGTGCTAGCGCTAGTCTCACAGATACGCAGTATTTT
TRBJ2-3,few,12,TRBV11-3,.,CASSPNSDTQYF,TGTGCCAGCAGCCCCAACTCAGATACGCAGTATTTT
TRBJ2-5,.,17,TRBV3-1,TRBD2,CASSQVGVAGVRETQYF,TGTGCCAGCAGCCAAGTTGGAGTAGCGGGGGTCCGAGAGACCCAGTACTTC
TRBJ2-5,few,12,TRBV29-1,.,CSGTRGVETQYF,TGCAGCGGGACGAGAGGGGTAGAGACCCAGTACTTC
TRBJ2-1,.,14,TRBV9,.,CASSVGTVSYEQFF,TGTGCCAGCAGCGTAGGGACGGTTTCCTACGAGCAGTTCTTC
TRBJ1-1,.,16,TRBV7-9,.,CASSLAGGPGNTEAFF,TGTGCCAGCAGCTTAGCGGGGGGGCCAGGGAACACTGAAGCTTTCTTT
TRBJ1-1,.,13,TRBV14,TRBD1,CASRDRGTTEAFF,TGTGCCAGCAGGGACAGGGGTACGACTGAAGCTTTCTTT
TRBJ1-5,many,12,TRBV6-2/TRBV6-3,.,CASSYVRQPQHF,TGTGCCAGCAGTTACGTGCGGCAGCCCCAGCATTTT
TRBJ1-5,.,16,TRBV18,.,CASSRDSGRSGQPQHF,TGTGCCAGCTCACGGGACTCAGGGAGGTCGGGTCAGCCCCAGCATTTT
TRBJ1-1,few,14,TRBV20-1,.,CSARKHGGGTEAFF,TGCAGTGCTAGAAAACACGGAGGGGGCACTGAAGCTTTCTTT
TRBJ2-5,few,16,TRBV14,TRBD2,CASSEMLAGGRETQYF,TGTGCCAGCAGCGAAATGCTAGCGGGGGGTCGAGAGACCCAGTACTTC
TRBJ2-2,few,13,TRBV12-3/TRBV12-4,TRBD1,CASTTQGAGELFF,TGTGCCAGCACCACGCAGGGGGCCGGGGAGCTGTTTTTT
TRBJ2-7,few,15,TRBV20-1,.,CSARVRVGWVYEQYF,TGCAGTGCTAGAGTCAGGGTGGGGTGGGTATACGAGCAGTACTTC
TRBJ1-6,.,16,TRBV18,TRBD1,CASSPRGQVYNSPLHF,TGTGCCAGCTCACCACGGGGACAGGTCTATAATTCACCCCTCCACTTT
TRBJ2-7,.,14,TRBV27,.,CASSLGPGDYEQYF,TGTGCCAGCAGTTTAGGGCCAGGGGACTACGAGCAGTACTTC
TRBJ2-2,.,14,TRBV5-1,TRBD1,CASNQGALNGELFF,TGCGCCAGCAACCAGGGGGCGCTGAACGGGGAGCTGTTTTTT
TRBJ2-3,.,15,TRBV5-1,TRBD1,CASSSTQGYADTQYF,TGCGCCAGCAGCTCAACACAGGGGTACGCAGATACGCAGTATTTT
TRBJ1-2,few,11,TRBV12-5,.,CARAGNYGYTF,TGTGCTAGGGCCGGGAACTATGGCTACACCTTC
TRBJ2-1,.,16,TRBV5-5,.,CASSPGLLPSYNEQFF,TGTGCCAGCAGCCCGGGACTGCTTCCCTCCTACAATGAGCAGTTCTTC
TRBJ1-2,.,13,TRBV9,.,CASSVSGKWDYTF,TGTGCCAGCAGCGTTTCTGGGAAGTGGGACTACACCTTC
TRBJ2-3,once,15,TRBV2,.,CANSLFSSSTDTQYF,TGTGCCAACAGTTTATTCTCTTCTAGCACAGATACGCAGTATTTT
TRBJ2-1,.,14,TRBV7-6,.,CASSLKTGYNEQFF,TGTGCCAGCAGCTTAAAAACGGGATACAATGAGCAGTTCTTC
TRBJ2-7,.,15,TRBV12-3/TRBV12-4,.,CASSLRGTALYEQYF,TGTGCCAGCAGTTTAAGGGGGACGGCCCTCTACGAGCAGTACTTC
TRBJ2-1,few,15,TRBV5-1,.,CASSGGTRGYNEQFF,TGCGCCAGCAGCGGCGGGACTCGAGGGTACAATGAGCAGTTCTTC
TRBJ2-1,many,13,TRBV12-3/TRBV12-4,TRBD2,CASSLAGENEQFF,TGTGCCAGCTCCCTCGCGGGGGAGAATGAGCAGTTCTTC
TRBJ1-6,.,13,TRBV11-2,.,CTSSPTPSSPLHF,TGTACCAGCAGCCCAACCCCCTCTTCACCCCTCCACTTT
TRBJ2-1,few,14,TRBV5-6,.,CASSPRYAFNEQFF,TGTGCCAGCAGCCCAAGATATGCTTTCAATGAGCAGTTCTTC
TRBJ2-1,many,12,TRBV11-2,.,CASSWSYNEQFF,TGTGCCAGCAGCTGGAGTTACAATGAGCAGTTCTTC
TRBJ2-2,.,9,TRBV25-1,.,CAEPGELFF,TGTGCGGAACCCGGGGAGCTGTTTTTT
TRBJ2-3,few,15,TRBV18,TRBD2,CASSPQTSGTDTQYF,TGTGCCAGCTCACCACAGACTAGCGGGACAGATACGCAGTATTTT
TRBJ2-7,few,14,TRBV4-1,.,CASSQIAVSYEQYF,TGCGCCAGCAGCCAGATAGCGGTCTCCTACGAGCAGTACTTC
TRBJ1-2,few,15,TRBV20-1,.,CSASRGGPTNYGYTF,TGCAGTGCTAGTCGGGGGGGTCCCACTAACTATGGCTACACCTTC
TRBJ2-7,many,14,TRBV10-2,TRBD2,CASSESGGAYEQYF,TGCGCCAGCAGTGAAAGCGGGGGGGCCTACGAGCAGTACTTC
TRBJ1-1,.,12,TRBV20-1,.,CSAFGRYTEAFF,TGCAGTGCTTTCGGGCGGTACACTGAAGCTTTCTTT
TRBJ1-1,.,14,TRBV5-1,TRBD1,CASAGGQLGTEAFF,TGCGCCAGTGCAGGGGGCCAATTGGGCACTGAAGCTTTCTTT
TRBJ2-1,many,14,TRBV6-1,TRBD1,CASSRTGTYNEQFF,TGTGCCAGCAGCCGGACAGGGACTTACAATGAGCAGTTCTTC